Sequencing of this T cell receptor beta chain was carried out in a study of blood T cell repertoires in COVID-19. Study details: The origin of the acute and convalescent COVID-19 samples was the United States, Italy and Spain. T cells, B-cell-depleted T cells, or PBMCs supplied cDNA or gDNA.

Original processing notes: Reference gene primer amplification yielded estimated nucleated cell counts. Profiled with immunoSEQ multiplex PCR; TCRdb holds only in-frame clones, not every one. That table furnishes V, J and clone size, whereas the DNA furnished D and trimming. The profile shows some 220,000 clones, approximately 85% of them singletons. V was cut by 7 bases and J by 5 bases, with 12 bases left in between. This CDR3 contains 13 residues. The germline gives CDR1 LNHNV, CDR2 YYDKDF (reference sequence). A single count supports this clone. Patients at the Seattle site were enrolled during active infection and followed longitudinally.

The clonotype originates from a woman aged 65 to 85 with COVID-19, enrolled during active disease. V is TRBV15 and J is TRBJ1-5; D gene unclear. The sequenced sample was peripheral blood. CDR3 loop: CATMSTVDQPQHF. CDR3 nucleotide sequence: TGTGCCACCATGAGTACGGTAGATCAGCCCCAGCATTTT.